The text below deals with one T cell receptor beta chain. Its antigen is currently not known. Base qualities are not provided; no much larger clone lies one nucleotide away. TCRbeta CDR3 regions were amplified from genomic DNA by means of the immunoSEQ Assay, a bias-controlled multiplex PCR. In the paper's pipeline: The number of nucleated cells in each sample was estimated from the amplification of reference gene primers within the assay. To quantify the absolute abundance of each unique TCRbeta CDR3 rearrangement, sequence reads were collapsed and filtered. Productive Simpson clonality was computed per sample as the square root of Simpson's diversity index over productive rearrangements. The source is immuneACCESS, and TCRdb retained only in-frame sequences with V and J called. Part of the clones is not carried over; for the studies checked, unresolved V genes explain less than half of this, and the remainder is unexplained. V and J calls and clone size are those listed in that table; D and trimming were worked out from the DNA. The sample contains 250,000 to 350,000 clones, approximately 89% of them found a single time. The top ten clones comprise about 5.2% of the sample.

Participants in the prospective study were enrolled through a virtual design, were aged roughly 18 to 100 years, and lived in 24 United States geographic areas. In the prospective study, participants were assigned to cohorts based on the clinical history participants reported in a screening survey and a study questionnaire. For ImmuneRACE Cohort 3, a participant was defined as recovered based on two consecutive negative NP/OP PCR tests, clearance by a healthcare professional, or resolution of symptoms. Mobile phlebotomists in the prospective study collected whole blood, serum and a nasopharyngeal or oropharyngeal swab from every participant. Participants in the prospective study had the option to provide additional blood draws and questionnaires over an approximately 2-month period. Blood samples from the prospective study were shipped frozen or at room temperature prior to DNA extraction. The sample belongs to a study of blood T cell repertoires in COVID-19 (dated by TCRdb to 2020 to 2021). Study-wide context: Samples covering the acute and convalescent phases of COVID-19 were provided by collaborators in the United States, Italy and Spain. The material from the prospective study consisted of cDNA or gDNA derived from T cells, B-cell-depleted T cells, or PBMCs. Subjects who had been exposed to COVID-19, were actively infected with it, or had recovered from it provided the deeply sampled blood TCRbeta repertoires that made up the dataset. A freely available public database, intended as a resource for researchers studying the immune response to SARS-CoV-2, is where the repertoires were released. The samples were drawn from two sources: the first 160 participants of the ongoing ImmuneRACE study, and over 1,000 subjects contributed by 6 global collaborators. Nearly every sample came with metadata listing a de-identified subject ID, COVID-19 status, age in years and sex. Where available, HLA class I and class II types were taken from metadata supplied by the sample provider and were not determined by assay-based typing.

Reading from cysteine to phenylalanine, the CDR3 counts 15 amino acids. Only the CDR3 region is kept as DNA, spanning 45 bases read in frame from base 1. V loses 1 base of germline sequence and J loses 0 bases, and the interval between the two ends is 7 bases. For CDR1 and CDR2, the germline V gene lists SGHTA and FQGNSA. On the study overall, not on this receptor specifically: The amount of clinical and demographic metadata varied by source and participant and was provided uncurated.

Material: PBMCs or T cells enriched from blood (not recorded which). The chain is encoded by TRBV7-2 joined to TRBJ1-5; no D segment can be confidently identified. The sequence came from a woman in her thirties who had recovered from COVID-19. The CDR3 amino acid sequence is: CASSLGRYSNQPQHF. The DNA sequence is as follows: TGTGCCAGCAGCTTAGGTCGGTATAGCAATCAGCCCCAGCATTTT. The CDR3, completed at both ends by the reference TRBV7-2 and TRBJ1-5 genes, gives the full variable domain GAGVSQSPSNKVTEKGKDVELRCDPISGHTALYWYRQSLGQGLEFLIYFQGNSAPDKSGLPSDRFSAERTGGSVSTLTIQRTQQEDSAVYLCASSLGRYSNQPQHFGDGTRLSIL.